Following are 8 T cell receptor beta chains from one sample sequenced in a study of CD4 T cells in relation to SARS-CoV-2 and coronaviruses. The antigens of these receptors remain unknown. The protocol was immunoSEQ multiplex PCR, while the TCRdb copy is restricted to in-frame clones and leaves out a portion. The sample yields around 25,000 clones, over 65% seen once. The unexposed donors gave CD4+ T cells in 2011-2018, prior to COVID-19. CD4+ T cells were isolated from the cells after more than nine days of culture. Sequences were obtained from CD4+ T cells from PBMCs, cultured in vitro. All receptors come from a human donor in good health.

The rearrangement uses TRBV20-1 and TRBJ2-3; 10 bases agree with TRBD2. The V gene's germline CDR1 is DFQATT and CDR2 SNEGSKA (reference sequence). The trim removed 3 bases at V and 6 bases at J, leaving 15 bases unmatched. The CDR3 is made up of 17 amino acids. CDR3 DNA sequence: TGCAGTGCTAGTCCGCCTAGCGGGAGTAGAGTCATTGATACGCAGTATTTT. It encodes CSASPPSGSRVIDTQYF.

The CDR3 protein is CASSFTGGGVGTEAFF. CDR3 DNA sequence: TGTGCCAGCAGCTTCACAGGGGGGGGCGTGGGCACTGAAGCTTTCTTT. The chain combines TRBV7-8 with TRBJ1-1, with TRBD1 matching 8 bases. This CDR3 contains 16 residues. The V gene's germline CDR1 is SGHVS and CDR2 FQNEAQ. Losses at the gene ends were 3 bases for V and 4 bases for J; bases not matched to a gene: 10.

V and J are TRBV10-3 and TRBJ2-7; 8 bases line up with TRBD2. The CDR3 has 20 amino acids. Losses at the gene ends were 3 bases for V and 4 bases for J; bases not matched to a gene: 23. Per the germline V gene, CDR1 is ENHRY and CDR2 is SYGVKD. In DNA form, the CDR3 reads TGTGCCATCAGTGACGCCATCGCAAAAACGGCGGGAGGCCCTGGATACGAGCAGTACTTC. This gives the protein CAISDAIAKTAGGPGYEQYF.

This clone has only one observation. The V gene is TRBV10-3, the J gene TRBJ2-2, with D maybe TRBD2 (6 bases). Trimming removed 3 bases from V and 5 bases from J, with 13 bases in between. CDR1 and CDR2 (germline): ENHRY, SYGVKD. The length of the CDR3 is 15 residues. DNA of the CDR3: TGTGCCATCAGTGAACGTCGGGGGAGGACCGGGGAGCTGTTTTTT. Its translation is CAISERRGRTGELFF.

The V call is TRBV13, the J call TRBJ2-1, with D unclear. The CDR3 runs 16 residues. V was clipped by 4 bases and J by 1 base, with 14 bases between them. Germline V gives CDR1 PRHDT, CDR2 FYEKMQ (reference sequence). CDR3 residues: CASSSPRAESYNEQFF. In nucleotides, the CDR3 is TGTGCCAGCAGCTCCCCGCGTGCAGAGTCCTACAATGAGCAGTTCTTC.

V gene TRBV3-1 (or the pseudogene TRBV3-2) combines with J gene TRBJ1-3; the D is unclear. The CDR3 runs 14 residues. The germline V gene encodes CDR1 LGHDT and CDR2 YNNKEL (reference sequence). V was cut by 0 bases and J by 1 base, with 4 bases left in between. The CDR3 DNA is TGTGCCAGCAGCCAAGAGGGATCTGGAAACACCATATATTTT. Residues: CASSQEGSGNTIYF.

The gene calls are TRBV6-5 and TRBJ1-1; the D is unclear. Per the germline V gene, CDR1 is MNHEY and CDR2 is SVGAGI. Trimming removed 2 bases from V and 5 bases from J, with 9 bases in between. The CDR3 consists of 13 residues. DNA for the CDR3: TGTGCCAGCAGTTACGGGTCGAGTACTGAAGCTTTCTTT. This codes for CASSYGSSTEAFF.

This clone was seen just once. Other nucleotide sequences from this sample produce the same CDR3. The chain joins TRBV5-1 to TRBJ1-5, with D possibly TRBD1 on 5 matching bases. Trimming took 2 bases from V and 1 from J, leaving 10 bases between them. Germline CDR1 is SGHRS and CDR2 is YFSETQ. CDR3 size: 15 residues. CDR3 bases: TGCGCCAGCAGCTTAGAGGGGCTAAGCAATCAGCCCCAGCATTTT. Its translation: CASSLEGLSNQPQHF.